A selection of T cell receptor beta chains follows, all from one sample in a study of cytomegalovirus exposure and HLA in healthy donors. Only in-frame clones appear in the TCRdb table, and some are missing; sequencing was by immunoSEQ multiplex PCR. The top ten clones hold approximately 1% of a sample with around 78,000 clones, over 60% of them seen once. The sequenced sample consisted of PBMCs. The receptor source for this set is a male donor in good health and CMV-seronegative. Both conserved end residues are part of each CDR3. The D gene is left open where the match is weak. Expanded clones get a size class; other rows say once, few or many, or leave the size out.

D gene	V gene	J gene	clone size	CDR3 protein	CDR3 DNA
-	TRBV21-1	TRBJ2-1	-	CASSSNDRPEQFF	TGTGCCAGCAGCTCTAACGACAGGCCTGAGCAGTTCTTC
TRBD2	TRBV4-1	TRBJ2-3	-	CASSPYNSGRDYGTDTQYF	TGCGCCAGCAGCCCGTATAATAGCGGGAGGGATTACGGCACAGATACGCAGTATTTT
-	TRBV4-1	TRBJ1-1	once	CASSQVHRMNTEAFF	TGCGCCAGCAGCCAGGTACACCGAATGAACACTGAAGCTTTCTTT
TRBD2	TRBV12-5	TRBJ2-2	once	CASGLGLGGSAGELFF	TGTGCTAGTGGTTTGGGCCTGGGGGGGTCGGCCGGGGAGCTGTTTTTT
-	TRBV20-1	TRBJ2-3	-	CSVRVDTQYF	TGCAGCGTGCGGGTAGATACGCAGTATTTT
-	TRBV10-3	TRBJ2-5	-	CAISESRNQETQYF	TGTGCCATCAGTGAGTCGAGGAACCAAGAGACCCAGTACTTC
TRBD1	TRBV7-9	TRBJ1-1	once	CASSLGTVGLSEAFF	TGTGCCAGCAGCTTGGGGACAGTAGGGCTCTCTGAAGCTTTCTTT
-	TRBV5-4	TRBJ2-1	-	CASSLASSGPNEQFF	TGTGCCAGCAGCTTGGCTAGTTCCGGCCCTAATGAGCAGTTCTTC
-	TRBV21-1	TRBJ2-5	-	CAGRRQGIAEETQYF	TGTGCCGGCCGACGACAGGGAATAGCCGAAGAGACCCAGTACTTC
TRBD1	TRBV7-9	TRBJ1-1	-	CASSSGQEWDTEAFF	TGTGCCAGCAGCTCTGGACAGGAATGGGACACTGAAGCTTTCTTT
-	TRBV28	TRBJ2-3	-	CAGNRGGGDTQYF	TGTGCCGGAAACCGGGGAGGGGGAGATACGCAGTATTTT
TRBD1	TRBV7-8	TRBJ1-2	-	CASSRGQGARGYTF	TGTGCCAGCAGCCGCGGACAGGGGGCACGGGGCTACACCTTC
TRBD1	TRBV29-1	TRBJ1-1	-	CSAGQGEAFF	TGCAGCGCTGGACAGGGTGAAGCTTTCTTT
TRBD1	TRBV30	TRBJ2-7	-	CAWRGQGVYEQYF	TGTGCCTGGAGGGGACAGGGAGTATACGAGCAGTACTTC
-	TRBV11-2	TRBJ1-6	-	CASNQLGVAGNSPLHF	TGTGCCAGCAACCAGCTGGGGGTGGCGGGAAATTCACCCCTCCACTTT
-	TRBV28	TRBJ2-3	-	CASSPPGLAISTDTQYF	TGTGCCAGCAGCCCACCAGGGCTAGCGATAAGCACAGATACGCAGTATTTT
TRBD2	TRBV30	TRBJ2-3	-	CAWRLSGSIDTQYF	TGTGCCTGGAGGTTAAGCGGGAGTATTGATACGCAGTATTTT
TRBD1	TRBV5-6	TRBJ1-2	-	CASSVTTGTGYTF	TGTGCCAGCAGCGTAACGACAGGGACTGGCTACACCTTC
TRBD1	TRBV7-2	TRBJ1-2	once	CASSLALTGEGYTF	TGTGCCAGCAGCTTAGCGCTGACAGGGGAGGGCTACACCTTC
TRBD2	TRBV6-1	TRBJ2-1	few	CASRTSGGGHGEQFF	TGTGCCAGCCGGACTAGCGGGGGGGGCCACGGTGAGCAGTTCTTC
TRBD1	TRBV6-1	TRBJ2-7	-	CASRDADRGGQYF	TGTGCCAGCAGGGACGCAGACAGGGGAGGGCAGTACTTC
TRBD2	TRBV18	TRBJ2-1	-	CASSPPGSGGSYNEQFF	TGTGCCAGCTCACCACCGGGTAGCGGGGGGTCCTACAATGAGCAGTTCTTC
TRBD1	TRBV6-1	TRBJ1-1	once	CASSDYRDRGVSGTEAFF	TGTGCCAGCAGTGACTATAGGGACAGGGGCGTGAGTGGGACTGAAGCTTTCTTT
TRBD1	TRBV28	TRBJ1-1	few	CASSWGQMNTEAFF	TGTGCCAGCAGTTGGGGACAGATGAACACTGAAGCTTTCTTT
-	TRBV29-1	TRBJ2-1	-	CSAPGPYNEQFF	TGCAGCGCCCCAGGCCCCTACAATGAGCAGTTCTTC
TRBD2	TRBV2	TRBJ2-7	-	CASSPGLLSYEQYF	TGTGCCAGCAGCCCGGGACTACTCTCCTACGAGCAGTACTTC
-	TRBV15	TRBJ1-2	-	CATSSVQSYGYTF	TGTGCCACCAGCAGTGTCCAGTCCTATGGCTACACCTTC
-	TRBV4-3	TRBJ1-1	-	CASSQDRGLGTEAFF	TGCGCCAGCAGCCAAGACCGGGGATTGGGGACTGAAGCTTTCTTT
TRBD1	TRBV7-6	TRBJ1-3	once	CASSFTGGSGNTIYF	TGTGCCAGCAGCTTTACAGGGGGTTCTGGAAACACCATATATTTT
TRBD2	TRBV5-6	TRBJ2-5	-	CASSLAGAGVQETQYF	TGTGCCAGCAGCTTGGCAGGCGCGGGGGTCCAAGAGACCCAGTACTTC
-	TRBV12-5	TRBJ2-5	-	CASGLDGLGVETQYF	TGTGCTAGTGGTTTGGATGGGCTAGGGGTGGAGACCCAGTACTTC
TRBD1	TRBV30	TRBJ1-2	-	CAWSPDRVYYGYTF	TGTGCCTGGAGTCCAGACAGGGTATACTATGGCTACACCTTC
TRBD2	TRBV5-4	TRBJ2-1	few	CASSLVSAGGGEQFF	TGTGCCAGCAGCTTGGTTTCAGCGGGGGGTGGGGAGCAGTTCTTC
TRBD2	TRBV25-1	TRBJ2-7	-	CASSGSGVSYEQYF	TGTGCCAGCAGCGGAAGCGGGGTCTCCTACGAGCAGTACTTC
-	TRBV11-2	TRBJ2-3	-	CASSLDPHSPTDTQYF	TGTGCCAGCAGCTTAGATCCACACAGCCCCACAGATACGCAGTATTTT
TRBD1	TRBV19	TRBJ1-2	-	CASSPRTGPNYGYTF	TGTGCCAGTAGTCCGAGGACAGGTCCTAACTATGGCTACACCTTC
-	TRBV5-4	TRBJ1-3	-	CASSLGESSGNTIYF	TGTGCCAGCAGCTTGGGGGAGAGCTCTGGAAACACCATATATTTT